One TCR beta chain is described in this entry. What this receptor recognizes is not known. No much larger clone is present one base from it, and per-base qualities are unavailable. V loses 8 bases, J loses 3 bases, and the germline ends lie 10 bases apart. Based on the germline V gene, the CDR1 and CDR2 sequences are SNHLY and FYNNEI. The CDR3 goes from the cysteine to the phenylalanine over 12 residues. The DNA shown is the 36-base CDR3, in frame from base 1. TCRbeta CDR3 regions were amplified from genomic DNA by means of the immunoSEQ Assay, a bias-controlled multiplex PCR. As for the original processing: Nucleated cell counts per sample were estimated from amplification of reference gene primers within the assay. To quantify the absolute abundance of each unique TCRbeta CDR3 rearrangement, sequence reads were collapsed and filtered. For each sample, productive Simpson clonality was calculated by taking the square root of Simpson's diversity index across productive rearrangements. TCRdb holds this immuneACCESS table with in-frame rearrangements only. Some clones are missing; in checked studies, unresolved V genes explain under half, and the rest has no known cause. For V, J and clone size, that table is used; D and trimming come from the DNA. For this sample there are about 270,000 clones; around 93% appear just once. The ten largest clones take up approximately 3% of the sample.

The data are from a study of blood T cell repertoires in COVID-19 (TCRdb year 2020). As for the study more broadly: Samples covering the acute and convalescent phases of COVID-19 were provided by collaborators in the United States, Italy and Spain. The prospective study material was composed of cDNA or gDNA derived from T cells, B-cell-depleted T cells, or PBMCs. The dataset comprised deeply sampled blood TCRbeta repertoires from subjects exposed to, actively infected with, or recovered from COVID-19. A freely available public database, intended as a resource for researchers studying the immune response to SARS-CoV-2, is where the repertoires were released. Samples came from the ongoing ImmuneRACE study (first 160 participants) plus 1,254 subjects from 6 global collaborators. A de-identified subject ID, COVID-19 status, age in years and sex were almost always included in the sample metadata. Where available, HLA class I and class II types were obtained from metadata supplied by the sample provider rather than from assay-based typing. Overall study outcomes, separate from this receptor: Clinical and demographic metadata were provided uncurated, with the amount varying by source and participant.

Enrolling through a virtual design, the prospective study's participants ranged in age from roughly 18 to 95 years and lived across about two dozen United States geographic areas. Cohort assignment in the prospective study relied on participant-reported clinical history from a screening survey and a study questionnaire. Exposed participants had been in contact with someone with a PCR-confirmed or clinician-diagnosed COVID-19 case within 2 weeks of study entry. Each participant in the prospective study had whole blood, serum and a nasopharyngeal or oropharyngeal swab collected by mobile phlebotomists. Additional blood draws and questionnaires over an approximately 2-month period could optionally be provided by prospective study participants. Before DNA extraction, blood samples from the prospective study were shipped at room temperature or frozen.

This sequence was found in a man aged 35 to 55 who had been exposed to COVID-19. Sequences were obtained from PBMCs or T cells enriched from blood (not recorded which). The rearrangement combines TRBV2 with TRBJ1-1; the D gene identity is not certain. CDR3 sequence: CASGPGDTEAFF. The base sequence is TGTGCCAGCGGGCCCGGGGACACTGAAGCTTTCTTT.